This T cell receptor beta chain comes out of a study of blood T cell repertoires in COVID-19. Study-level background: The study drew acute and convalescent COVID-19 samples from the United States, Italy and Spain.

Assay used: immunoSEQ multiplex PCR; TCRdb lists only in-frame clones, some missing. The sample has about 89,000 clones; 80% are singletons. Germline V gene lookup returns CDR1 SGHRS and CDR2 YFSETQ. The CDR3 runs to 15 residues. V was clipped by 5 bases and J by 7 bases, with 19 bases between them. Sequenced material: peripheral blood. J is TRBJ2-1 and V is TRBV5-1, with D maybe TRBD1 (6 bases). The clonotype comes from a woman of 80 years or more with acute or convalescent COVID-19. CDR3 coding DNA: TGCGCCAGCAGTTCCCTCGGGACATTACTGAATGAGCAGTTCTTC. It specifies CASSSLGTLLNEQFF.